This is a list of T cell receptor beta chains from one sample in a study of shared clonotypes between healthy human individuals. Profiled with immunoSEQ multiplex PCR; TCRdb holds only in-frame clones, not every one. The table lists around 2.5 million clones, 93% of them singletons. Sequencing was done on a sample of naive CD4+ T cells from PBMCs. These receptors originate from a man younger than 35 in good health. Some clones in this sample may be carry-over from other donors' samples. The CDR3 runs from the conserved cysteine through the conserved F or W. Each record gives: J gene, clone size, V gene, D gene, CDR3 protein, CDR3 DNA. The D gene is left open where the match is weak. Clone size appears in some rows only: once, few, many, or a class for an expanded clone.

TRBJ2-5	-	TRBV18	-	CASSLGLQETQYF	TGTGCCAGCTCACTGGGACTTCAAGAGACCCAGTACTTC
TRBJ2-2	-	TRBV11-3	TRBD1	CASSPTGYTGELFF	TGTGCCAGCAGCCCGACAGGGTACACCGGGGAGCTGTTTTTT
TRBJ1-1	-	TRBV6-5	-	CASSYNLGTEAFF	TGTGCCAGCAGTTACAACCTGGGCACTGAAGCTTTCTTT
TRBJ2-3	-	TRBV28	-	CASRMGSRTDTQYF	TGTGCCAGCAGGATGGGGAGTCGCACAGATACGCAGTATTTT
TRBJ1-1	-	TRBV5-5	TRBD1	CASSLTGEARNTEAFF	TGTGCCAGCAGCTTGACAGGGGAGGCGAGGAACACTGAAGCTTTCTTT
TRBJ1-1	-	TRBV27	TRBD1	CASSLGQVMNTEAFF	TGTGCCAGCAGTTTGGGACAGGTGATGAACACTGAAGCTTTCTTT
TRBJ2-7	-	TRBV15	-	CATSREWQDFYEQYF	TGTGCCACCAGCAGAGAATGGCAGGACTTCTACGAGCAGTACTTC
TRBJ2-7	-	TRBV28	-	CASSTDPLRAYEQYF	TGTGCCAGCAGTACGGACCCCCTAAGGGCCTACGAGCAGTACTTC
TRBJ1-2	-	TRBV19	-	CASSKEALELGYTF	TGTGCCAGTAGTAAAGAGGCGCTGGAGCTCGGCTACACCTTC
TRBJ2-1	-	TRBV4-2	TRBD2	CASSQEGGLAGVNEQFF	TGTGCCAGCAGCCAAGAGGGCGGACTAGCGGGTGTCAATGAGCAGTTCTTC
TRBJ2-6	-	TRBV29-1	TRBD1	CSVSGGSGANVLTF	TGCAGCGTTTCAGGGGGCTCTGGGGCCAACGTCCTGACTTTC
TRBJ1-1	few	TRBV7-2	-	CASSSTREAEAFF	TGTGCCAGCAGTTCTACTCGGGAGGCTGAAGCTTTCTTT
TRBJ2-2	-	TRBV7-9	-	CASSPQGGAVTGELFF	TGTGCCAGCAGCCCGCAGGGTGGCGCGGTGACCGGGGAGCTGTTTTTT
TRBJ1-2	-	TRBV4-3	-	CASSQDYAGYGYTF	TGCGCCAGCAGCCAAGATTACGCGGGCTATGGCTACACCTTC
TRBJ1-2	-	TRBV19	TRBD1	CASTSRTGGLYGYTF	TGTGCCAGTACCTCTCGGACAGGGGGCCTCTATGGCTACACCTTC
TRBJ1-3	-	TRBV6-1	-	CASNTGNPPGNTIYF	TGTGCCAGCAATACAGGGAATCCTCCTGGAAACACCATATATTTT
TRBJ1-1	-	TRBV19	TRBD1	CASSDYSQTGTTEAFF	TGTGCCAGTAGTGATTACAGTCAGACAGGGACCACTGAAGCTTTCTTT
TRBJ2-5	-	TRBV7-8	-	CASSSSAETQYF	TGTGCCAGCAGCTCCAGTGCTGAGACCCAGTACTTC
TRBJ2-2	-	TRBV29-1	-	CSGRVAGETGELFF	TGCAGCGGCCGAGTGGCTGGAGAAACCGGGGAGCTGTTTTTT
TRBJ2-7	-	TRBV27	-	CASSLAGHGYYEQYF	TGTGCCAGCAGTTTAGCGGGACACGGATACTACGAGCAGTACTTC
TRBJ2-7	-	TRBV27	TRBD1	CASKLSRGLYEQYF	TGTGCCAGCAAGCTTTCCAGGGGGCTTTACGAGCAGTACTTC
TRBJ2-6	-	TRBV20-1	-	CSAPHPVLTF	TGCAGTGCCCCCCACCCGGTCCTGACTTTC
TRBJ2-7	-	TRBV30	-	CAWSVQVTAPLKYF	TGTGCCTGGAGTGTACAGGTTACCGCCCCGTTAAAGTACTTC
TRBJ2-1	-	TRBV13	-	CASSLGQPRGTPDTYNEQFF	TGTGCCAGCAGCTTAGGCCAGCCCAGGGGGACTCCCGATACCTACAATGAGCAGTTCTTC
TRBJ2-1	-	TRBV18	-	CASSRDTYNEQFF	TGTGCCAGCTCGCGGGACACCTACAATGAGCAGTTCTTC
TRBJ1-2	-	TRBV6-5	-	CASSYSHHRSGGYTF	TGTGCCAGCAGTTACTCCCACCATCGATCGGGGGGCTACACCTTC
TRBJ1-1	-	TRBV10-2	-	CASGGRGSNTEAFF	TGCGCCAGCGGCGGCAGGGGCTCGAACACTGAAGCTTTCTTT
TRBJ1-2	-	TRBV7-2	TRBD1	CASSLVTGGIYGYTF	TGTGCCAGCAGCTTAGTGACAGGGGGTATCTATGGCTACACCTTC
TRBJ1-2	-	TRBV6-1	-	CASSGFGYTF	TGTGCCAGCAGTGGGTTCGGCTACACCTTC
TRBJ1-2	-	TRBV19	TRBD1	CATQQGTGGAKRPYGYTF	TGTGCCACCCAACAGGGGACAGGGGGCGCCAAGCGCCCCTATGGCTACACCTTC
TRBJ2-3	-	TRBV19	-	CASRRGGAKDTQYF	TGTGCCAGCCGACGCGGGGGCGCGAAGGATACGCAGTATTTT
TRBJ2-6	-	TRBV28	-	CASSPSLGFHGANVLTF	TGTGCCAGCAGCCCTTCCTTAGGGTTTCATGGGGCCAACGTCCTGACTTTC
TRBJ1-2	-	TRBV6-5	-	CASSYDLNYGYTF	TGTGCCAGCAGTTATGATCTTAACTATGGCTACACCTTC
TRBJ1-2	-	TRBV2	-	CASSEEGDHYGYTF	TGTGCCAGCAGTGAAGAGGGAGACCACTATGGCTACACCTTC
TRBJ2-7	-	TRBV5-1	TRBD2	CASSLAGSGMGEQYF	TGCGCCAGCAGCTTGGCGGGTAGCGGGATGGGCGAGCAGTACTTC
TRBJ2-5	once	TRBV29-1	TRBD2	CSVEMTSGRETQYF	TGCAGCGTGGAGATGACTAGCGGGAGAGAGACCCAGTACTTC
TRBJ2-7	-	TRBV7-9	TRBD2	CASSYWTSGSYEQYF	TGTGCCAGCAGTTACTGGACTAGCGGCTCCTACGAGCAGTACTTC
TRBJ2-2	-	TRBV7-2	-	CASSLFAGPTGELFF	TGTGCCAGCAGCTTATTCGCGGGGCCCACCGGGGAGCTGTTTTTT
TRBJ2-1	once	TRBV2	TRBD1	CASSTGQYNEQFF	TGTGCCAGCAGTACGGGACAGTACAATGAGCAGTTCTTC
TRBJ2-2	-	TRBV19	-	CASTQQTTGELFF	TGTGCCAGTACCCAGCAGACCACCGGGGAGCTGTTTTTT
TRBJ2-7	-	TRBV18	TRBD1	CASSPGLQGVSYEQYF	TGTGCCAGCTCACCAGGTTTGCAGGGGGTTTCCTACGAGCAGTACTTC
TRBJ2-7	once	TRBV14	TRBD2	CASSHPGWAGGSYEQYF	TGTGCCAGCAGCCACCCTGGGTGGGCGGGAGGCTCCTACGAGCAGTACTTC
TRBJ2-7	-	TRBV6-6	-	CASRRGQDTTYEQYF	TGTGCCAGCAGACGGGGGCAGGATACAACCTACGAGCAGTACTTC
TRBJ2-2	-	TRBV19	TRBD2	CASSVTSGNTGELFF	TGTGCCAGTAGTGTGACTAGCGGTAACACCGGGGAGCTGTTTTTT
TRBJ1-4	once	TRBV27	-	CASSLREAEKLFF	TGTGCCAGCAGTTTAAGGGAAGCGGAAAAACTGTTTTTT
TRBJ2-7	-	TRBV6-1	-	CASSEGWRGRVRDEQYF	TGTGCCAGCAGTGAAGGGTGGAGGGGGCGTGTGAGGGACGAGCAGTACTTC
TRBJ1-2	-	TRBV28	TRBD1	CASREARGTGFSYTF	TGTGCCAGCAGGGAAGCCCGGGGGACAGGTTTTAGCTACACCTTC
TRBJ1-5	-	TRBV11-2	-	CASSLAGPDRPQHF	TGTGCCAGCAGCTTAGCGGGGCCGGACCGGCCCCAGCATTTT
TRBJ2-2	-	TRBV19	TRBD1	CASSVAGGGGELFF	TGTGCCAGTAGTGTTGCAGGGGGTGGCGGGGAGCTGTTTTTT
TRBJ2-7	-	TRBV14	-	CASSYSQGFEQYF	TGTGCCAGCAGCTACTCCCAGGGGTTCGAGCAGTACTTC
TRBJ2-7	-	TRBV6-5	-	CASSGSRGGEQYF	TGTGCCAGCAGTGGCTCGAGGGGGGGGGAGCAGTACTTC
TRBJ2-2	-	TRBV19	-	CASGKTGNTGELFF	TGTGCCAGTGGGAAGACAGGGAACACCGGGGAGCTGTTTTTT
TRBJ1-3	-	TRBV28	-	CASLRGTGNTIYF	TGTGCCAGCCTCCGGGGCACTGGAAACACCATATATTTT